Sequencing of this T cell receptor (beta chain) was carried out in a study of blood T cells in healthy people across ages. Whole-study results and caveats: In long-lived donors, naive CD4+ cell counts and diversity exceeded those of aged donors. Diversity was estimated from one million T cells, and these estimates were considered underestimates.

Aged roughly 6 to 100, donors were systemically healthy Caucasians from Russia. The sample holds a few counts of this clonotype. Its specificity is not known. The CDR3 extends over 17 amino acids. Germline CDR1 and CDR2: LGHNA and YSLEER. Trimming took 2 bases from V and 3 from J; bases not matched to a gene: 8. PCR was performed a second time for roughly 7 to 12 cycles using a sample-barcoded 5' primer and a J-beta primer mix. Each cDNA molecule was tagged by a template-switch adaptor that had 12 random nucleotides. TCRdb independently ran MiXCR on the 5' RACE reads; one entry per CDR3 protein. The table records about 970,000 distinct CDR3 sequences, 51% of them present only once.

V and J are TRBV4-3 and TRBJ1-4; 8 positions agree with TRBD1. The specimen was blood. This clonotype originated in a woman in her sixties in good health. CDR3 protein: CASSQPGQGSANEKLFF. As DNA, the CDR3 is TGCGCCAGCAGCCAACCCGGACAGGGTTCGGCTAATGAAAAACTGTTTTTT.